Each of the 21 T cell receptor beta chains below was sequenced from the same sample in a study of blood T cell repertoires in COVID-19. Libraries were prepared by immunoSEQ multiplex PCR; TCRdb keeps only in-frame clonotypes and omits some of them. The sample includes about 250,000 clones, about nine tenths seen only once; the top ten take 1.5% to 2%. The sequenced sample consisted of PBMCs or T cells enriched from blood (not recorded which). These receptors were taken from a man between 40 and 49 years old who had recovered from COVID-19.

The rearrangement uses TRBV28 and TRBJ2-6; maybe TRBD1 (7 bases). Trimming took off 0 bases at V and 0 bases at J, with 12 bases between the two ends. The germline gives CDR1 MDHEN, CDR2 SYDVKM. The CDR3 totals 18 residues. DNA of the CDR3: TGTGCCAGCAGTTTATGGTCAGGGGGGAGCTCTGGGGCCAACGTCCTGACTTTC. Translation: CASSLWSGGSSGANVLTF.

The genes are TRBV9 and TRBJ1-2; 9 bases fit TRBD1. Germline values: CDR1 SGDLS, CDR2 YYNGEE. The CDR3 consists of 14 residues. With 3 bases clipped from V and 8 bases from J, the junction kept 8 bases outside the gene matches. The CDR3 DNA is TGTGCCAGCAGCGAGACAGGGGGTATCCTCGGCTACACCTTC. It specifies CASSETGGILGYTF. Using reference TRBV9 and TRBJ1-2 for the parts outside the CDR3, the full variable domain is DSGVTQTPKHLITATGQRVTLRCSPRSGDLSVYWYQQSLDQGLQFLIQYYNGEERAKGNILERFSAQQFPDLHSELNLSSLELGDSALYFCASSETGGILGYTFGSGTRLTVV.

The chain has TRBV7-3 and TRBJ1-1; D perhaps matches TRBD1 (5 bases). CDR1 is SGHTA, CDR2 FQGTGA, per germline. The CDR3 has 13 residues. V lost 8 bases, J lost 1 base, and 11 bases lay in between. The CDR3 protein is CASALGPNTEAFF. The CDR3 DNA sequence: TGTGCCAGCGCCCTGGGGCCGAACACTGAAGCTTTCTTT.

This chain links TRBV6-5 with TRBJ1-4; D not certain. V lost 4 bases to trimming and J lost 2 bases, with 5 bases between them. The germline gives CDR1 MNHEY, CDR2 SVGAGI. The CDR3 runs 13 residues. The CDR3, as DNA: TGTGCCAGCAGTTCCGGGACTAATGAAAAACTGTTTTTT. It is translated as CASSSGTNEKLFF.

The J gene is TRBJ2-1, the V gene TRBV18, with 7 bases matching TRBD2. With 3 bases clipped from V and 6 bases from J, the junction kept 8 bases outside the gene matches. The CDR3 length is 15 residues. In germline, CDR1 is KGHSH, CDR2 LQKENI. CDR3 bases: TGTGCCAGCTCACCCGGGGCGGGGGACCGCAATGAGCAGTTCTTC. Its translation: CASSPGAGDRNEQFF.

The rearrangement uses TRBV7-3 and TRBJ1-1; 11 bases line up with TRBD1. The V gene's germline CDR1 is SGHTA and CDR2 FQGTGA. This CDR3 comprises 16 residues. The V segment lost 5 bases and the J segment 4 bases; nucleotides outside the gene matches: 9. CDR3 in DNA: TGTGCCAGCAGCCTTGGACAGGGGGCAGGGGGCACTGAAGCTTTCTTT. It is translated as CASSLGQGAGGTEAFF.

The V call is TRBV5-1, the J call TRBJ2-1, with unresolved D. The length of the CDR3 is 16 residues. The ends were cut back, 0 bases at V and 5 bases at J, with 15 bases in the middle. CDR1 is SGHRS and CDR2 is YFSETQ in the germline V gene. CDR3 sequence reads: CASSLASVLLNNEQFF. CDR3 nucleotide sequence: TGCGCCAGCAGCTTGGCATCGGTTTTACTGAACAATGAGCAGTTCTTC.

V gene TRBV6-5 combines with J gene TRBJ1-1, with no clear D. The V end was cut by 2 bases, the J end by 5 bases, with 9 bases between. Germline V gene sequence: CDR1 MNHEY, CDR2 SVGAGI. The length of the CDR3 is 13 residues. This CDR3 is CASSYGPVTEAFF. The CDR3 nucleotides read TGTGCCAGCAGTTACGGGCCTGTGACTGAAGCTTTCTTT.

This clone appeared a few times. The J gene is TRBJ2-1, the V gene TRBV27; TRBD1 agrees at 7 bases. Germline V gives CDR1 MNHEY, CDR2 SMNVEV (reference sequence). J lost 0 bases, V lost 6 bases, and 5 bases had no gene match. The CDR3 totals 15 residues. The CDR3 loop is CASRARQGSYNEQFF. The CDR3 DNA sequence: TGTGCCAGCAGGGCTCGACAGGGCTCCTACAATGAGCAGTTCTTC.

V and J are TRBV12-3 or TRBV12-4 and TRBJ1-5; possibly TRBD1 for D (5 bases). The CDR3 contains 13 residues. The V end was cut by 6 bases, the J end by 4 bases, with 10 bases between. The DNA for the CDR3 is TGTGCCAGCAGAGGGGACTTTAATCAGCCCCAGCATTTT. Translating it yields CASRGDFNQPQHF.

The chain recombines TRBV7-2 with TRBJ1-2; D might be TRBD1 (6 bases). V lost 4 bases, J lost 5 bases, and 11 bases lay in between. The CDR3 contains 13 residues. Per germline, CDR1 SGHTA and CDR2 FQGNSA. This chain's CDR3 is CASSSVQGYGYTF. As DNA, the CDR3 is TGTGCCAGCAGCTCGGTCCAGGGGTATGGCTACACCTTC.

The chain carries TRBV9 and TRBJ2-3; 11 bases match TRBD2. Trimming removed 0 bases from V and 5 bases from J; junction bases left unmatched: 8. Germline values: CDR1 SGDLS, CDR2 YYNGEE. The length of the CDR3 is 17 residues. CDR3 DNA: TGTGCCAGCAGCGTAGGGCCTAGCGGGGGGTTTGTAGATACGCAGTATTTT. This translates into CASSVGPSGGFVDTQYF.

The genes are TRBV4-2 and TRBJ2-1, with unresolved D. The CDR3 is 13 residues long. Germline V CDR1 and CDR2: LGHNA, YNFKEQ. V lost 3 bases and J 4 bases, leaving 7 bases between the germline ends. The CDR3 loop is CASSQARYNEQFF. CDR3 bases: TGTGCCAGCAGCCAGGCCCGATACAATGAGCAGTTCTTC.

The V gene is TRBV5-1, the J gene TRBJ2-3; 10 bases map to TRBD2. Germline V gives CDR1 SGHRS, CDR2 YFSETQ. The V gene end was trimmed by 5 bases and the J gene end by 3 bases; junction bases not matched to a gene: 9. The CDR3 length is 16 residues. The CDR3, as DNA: TGCGCCAGCAGAGCCGGGACTAGCGTCTCGACAGATACGCAGTATTTT. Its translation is CASRAGTSVSTDTQYF.

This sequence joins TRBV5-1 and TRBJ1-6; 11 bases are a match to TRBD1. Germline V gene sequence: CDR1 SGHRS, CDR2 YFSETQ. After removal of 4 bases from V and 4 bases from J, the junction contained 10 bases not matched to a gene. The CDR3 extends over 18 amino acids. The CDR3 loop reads CASSTGDRGRNYNSPLHF. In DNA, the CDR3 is TGCGCCAGCAGCACCGGGGACAGGGGGAGAAATTATAATTCACCCCTCCACTTT. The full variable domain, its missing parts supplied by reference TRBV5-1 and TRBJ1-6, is KAGVTQTPRYLIKTRGQQVTLSCSPISGHRSVSWYQQTPGQGLQFLFEYFSETQRNKGNFPGRFSGRQFSNSRSEMNVSTLELGDSALYLCASSTGDRGRNYNSPLHFGNGTRLTVT.

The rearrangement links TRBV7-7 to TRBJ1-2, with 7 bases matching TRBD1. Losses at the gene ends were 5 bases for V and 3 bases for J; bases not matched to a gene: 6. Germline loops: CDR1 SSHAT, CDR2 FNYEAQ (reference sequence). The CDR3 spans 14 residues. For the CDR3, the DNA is TGTGCCAGCAGCCCCAGGGGGGCGGACTATGGCTACACCTTC. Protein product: CASSPRGADYGYTF.

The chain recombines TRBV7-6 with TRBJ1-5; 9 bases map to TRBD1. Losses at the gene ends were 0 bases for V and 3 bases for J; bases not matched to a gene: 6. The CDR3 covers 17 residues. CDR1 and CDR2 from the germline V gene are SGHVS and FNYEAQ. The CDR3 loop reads CASSLAVGQGSNQPQHF. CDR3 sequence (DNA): TGTGCCAGCAGCTTAGCGGTGGGACAGGGATCCAATCAGCCCCAGCATTTT.

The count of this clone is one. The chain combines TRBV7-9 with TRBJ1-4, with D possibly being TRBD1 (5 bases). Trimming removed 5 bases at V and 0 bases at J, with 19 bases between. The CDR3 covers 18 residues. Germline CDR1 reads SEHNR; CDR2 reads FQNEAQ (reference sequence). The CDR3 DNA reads TGTGCCAGCAGCAAACTCGGGGGGAAGGTTGCAACTAATGAAAAACTGTTTTTT. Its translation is CASSKLGGKVATNEKLFF.

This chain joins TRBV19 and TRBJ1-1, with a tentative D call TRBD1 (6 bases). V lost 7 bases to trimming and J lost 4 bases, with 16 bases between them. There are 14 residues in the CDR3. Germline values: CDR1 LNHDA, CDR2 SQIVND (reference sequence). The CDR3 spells CASTDPGGATEAFF. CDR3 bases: TGTGCCAGTACCGACCCCGGGGGGGCCACTGAAGCTTTCTTT.

CDR3 bases: TGTGCCAGCAGTCGAGGCGGGAGCTCCTACAATGAGCAGTTCTTC. It translates to CASSRGGSSYNEQFF. The chain employs TRBV6-2 or TRBV6-3 and TRBJ2-1, with 7 bases lining up with TRBD2. In germline, CDR1 is MNHEY, CDR2 SVGEGT. The CDR3 has 15 amino acids. The J segment lost 0 bases and the V segment lost 5 bases, leaving 4 bases of the junction unmatched.

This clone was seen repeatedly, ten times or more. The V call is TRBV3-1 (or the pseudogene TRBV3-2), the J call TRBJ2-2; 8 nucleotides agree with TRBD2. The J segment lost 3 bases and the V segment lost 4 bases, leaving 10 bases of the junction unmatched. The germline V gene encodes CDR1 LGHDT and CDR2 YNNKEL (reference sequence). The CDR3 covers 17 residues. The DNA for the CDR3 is TGTGCCAGCAGCCCTCCCCGACTAGCGTCGTACACCGGGGAGCTGTTTTTT. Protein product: CASSPPRLASYTGELFF.